The 30 T cell receptor beta chains listed next were all sequenced from one sample in a study of T cell responses to AZD1222 COVID-19 vaccine. Sequencing was performed with immunoSEQ multiplex PCR; in TCRdb, only in-frame clones are kept and a portion is missing. There are approximately 130,000 clones in the sample; approximately 94% occur only once, and about 3.1% lies in the top ten. The sample here was peripheral blood, taken on day 0 of AZD1222 vaccination. These receptors came from an adult in good health.

V usage is TRBV6-6 and J usage is TRBJ2-7, with 10 bases lining up with TRBD1. After removal of 6 bases from V and 0 bases from J, the junction contained 2 bases not matched to a gene. CDR1 and CDR2 (germline): MNHNY, SVGAGI (reference sequence). The CDR3 covers 14 residues. CDR3 loop: CASRRQGASYEQYF. The CDR3 DNA reads as TGTGCCAGCAGAAGACAGGGGGCCTCCTACGAGCAGTACTTC.

In its sample, this clone was seen once. V gene TRBV27 combines with J gene TRBJ2-7, with 10 bases aligning to TRBD1. Germline V CDR1 and CDR2: MNHEY, SMNVEV (reference sequence). The CDR3 is 14 residues long. J was trimmed by 2 bases and V by 7 bases; bases with no gene match: 5. CDR3 protein: CASNTGTGAYEQYF. CDR3 nucleotides: TGTGCCAGCAATACCGGGACAGGGGCCTACGAGCAGTACTTC.

The chain joins TRBV3-1 (or the pseudogene TRBV3-2) to TRBJ2-1; 11 positions agree with TRBD1. J gave up 7 bases and V 3 bases, and 5 bases lay outside the gene matches. The CDR3 has 15 amino acids. CDR1 LGHDT and CDR2 YNNKEL come from the germline V gene (reference sequence). In nucleotides, the CDR3 is TGTGCCAGCAGCCAGCGCGGGACAGGGGGGAATGAGCAGTTCTTC. Translation gives CASSQRGTGGNEQFF.

This clone was counted only a few times. The chain couples TRBV13 to TRBJ2-2; 13 bases fit TRBD2. This CDR3 is 16 amino acids long. With 5 bases clipped from V and 5 bases from J, the junction kept 5 bases outside the gene matches. Germline V gives CDR1 PRHDT, CDR2 FYEKMQ (reference sequence). The CDR3 DNA reads as TGTGCCAGCAGCAAGGGACTAGCGGGACTAACCGGGGAGCTGTTTTTT. The encoded protein is CASSKGLAGLTGELFF.

The rearrangement links TRBV5-6 to TRBJ2-1, with TRBD2 matching 11 bases. The CDR3 has 16 residues. CDR1 and CDR2 from the germline V gene are SGHDT and YYEEEE. V lost 4 bases, J lost 2 bases, and 5 bases stayed unmatched. CDR3 sequence reads: CASSPQLAGAYNEQFF. The CDR3 nucleotides read TGTGCCAGCAGCCCTCAACTAGCGGGGGCCTACAATGAGCAGTTCTTC.

The genes are TRBV4-1 and TRBJ2-7, with 7 positions matching TRBD2. The CDR3 totals 15 residues. CDR1 and CDR2 (germline): MGHRA, YSYEKL. V lost 1 base to trimming and J lost 2 bases; unmatched junction nucleotides: 5. The CDR3 bases are TGCGCCAGCAGCCAAGGACTAGCTGGAACCTACGAGCAGTACTTC. Its translation: CASSQGLAGTYEQYF.

The chain has TRBV10-3 and TRBJ2-2; 10 bases map to TRBD2. V shed 10 bases and J 1 base; nucleotides not matched to a gene: 3. Germline V lookup: CDR1 ENHRY, CDR2 SYGVKD. The CDR3 is made up of 14 amino acids. CDR3 sequence (DNA): TGTGCCACCAGGACTAGCGGGAACACCGGGGAGCTGTTTTTT. It translates to CATRTSGNTGELFF.

The genes are TRBV27 and TRBJ1-2; perhaps TRBD1 as D (6 bases). The germline CDR1 and CDR2 sequences are MNHEY and SMNVEV (reference sequence). V lost 2 bases to trimming and J lost 4 bases, with 11 bases between them. CDR3 size: 14 residues. This CDR3 is CASSLGTLSYGYTF. CDR3 sequence (DNA): TGTGCCAGCAGTTTAGGGACACTGAGCTATGGCTACACCTTC.

The chain combines TRBV30 with TRBJ1-2; TRBD1 might be the D (5 bases). The CDR3 totals 12 residues. V lost 6 bases and J lost 4, with 12 bases in between. Germline CDR1 and CDR2: GTSNPN and SVGIG (reference sequence). The CDR3 nucleotides are TGTGCCTGCAGGCAGGGAGGCTATGGCTACACCTTC. It translates to CACRQGGYGYTF.

This chain uses TRBV7-2 with TRBJ2-2, with D maybe TRBD2 (6 bases). The length of the CDR3 is 14 residues. V was clipped by 5 bases and J by 7 bases, with 14 bases between them. From germline, CDR1 is SGHTA and CDR2 FQGNSA. DNA for the CDR3: TGTGCCAGCAGCCCGGGACTGAGCGGCGGGGAGCTGTTTTTT. Translated, it gives CASSPGLSGGELFF.

This chain links TRBV6-4 with TRBJ2-5; a weak D match, TRBD1 (6 bases). Looked up from germline, CDR1 is MRHNA and CDR2 is SNTAGT. Between the trimmed V and J ends, which lost 3 bases and 5 bases, there was a span of 16 bases. The length of the CDR3 is 15 residues. CDR3 loop: CASSEMGVRGETQYF. The CDR3 region has the DNA TGTGCCAGCAGTGAGATGGGCGTAAGGGGGGAGACCCAGTACTTC.

The chain carries TRBV3-1 (or the pseudogene TRBV3-2) and TRBJ2-7, with D tentatively TRBD2 (6 bases). V was pared by 1 base and J by 3 bases, with 13 bases between. CDR1 is LGHDT and CDR2 is YNNKEL in the germline V gene (reference sequence). This CDR3 has 15 residues. CDR3 coding DNA: TGTGCCAGCAGCCAAGGCCTAGCGACCGGCTACGAGCAGTACTTC. Its protein product is CASSQGLATGYEQYF.

The J gene is TRBJ1-3, the V gene TRBV18; 9 nucleotides align to TRBD1. There are 16 residues in the CDR3. Germline values: CDR1 KGHSH, CDR2 LQKENI. Trimming removed 3 bases from V and 4 bases from J; junction bases left unmatched: 7. In nucleotides, the CDR3 is TGTGCCAGCTCACCCTATCGGACAGGGGTAGGAAACACCATATATTTT. It is translated as CASSPYRTGVGNTIYF.

V gene TRBV7-2 combines with J gene TRBJ2-1; D ambiguous. CDR3 size: 13 residues. The V end lost 4 bases, the J end lost 9 bases, and 13 bases lay between the germline ends. Germline V CDR1 and CDR2: SGHTA, FQGNSA. CDR3 nucleotide sequence: TGTGCCAGCAGCTCTTCTCGGGTGGGTGAGCAGTTCTTC. Amino acids: CASSSSRVGEQFF.

This clone was found a few times. The chain links TRBV14 to TRBJ2-7; a possible D gene is TRBD1 (6 bases). This CDR3 is built from 14 residues. V lost 3 bases, J lost 4 bases, and 13 bases lay in between. Germline CDR1 is SGHDN and CDR2 is FVKESK. CDR3 region: CASSHSHTGYEQYF. The DNA for the CDR3 is TGTGCCAGCAGCCATTCCCACACAGGGTACGAGCAGTACTTC. Using reference TRBV14 and TRBJ2-7 for the parts outside the CDR3, the full variable domain is EAGVTQFPSHSVIEKGQTVTLRCDPISGHDNLYWYRRVMGKEIKFLLHFVKESKQDESGMPNNRFLAERTGGTYSTLKVQPAELEDSGVYFCASSHSHTGYEQYFGPGTRLTVT.

The V and J genes are TRBV27 and TRBJ1-4; 10 nucleotides match TRBD1. Looked up from germline, CDR1 is MNHEY and CDR2 is SMNVEV (reference sequence). This CDR3 is built from 14 residues. Trimming cost V 8 bases and J 7 bases; bases outside gene matches: 7. CDR3 bases: TGTGCCAGCCTCCTTTGGACAGGGGGTGAAAAACTGTTTTTT. Translated: CASLLWTGGEKLFF.

The CDR3 here is CASSQGLGGNTEAFF. CDR3 coding DNA: TGTGCCAGCAGCCAAGGTTTAGGTGGGAACACTGAAGCTTTCTTT. The chain carries TRBV4-2 and TRBJ1-1; no clear D gene. V gave up 1 base and J gave up 1 base, with 10 bases separating them. Germline CDR1 LGHNA, CDR2 YNFKEQ. This CDR3 contains 15 residues.

This chain uses TRBV7-3 with TRBJ1-1, with 9 bases aligning to TRBD1. The CDR3 is 15 residues long. Trimming took 6 bases from V and 5 from J; bases not matched to a gene: 10. Germline assignment: CDR1 SGHTA and CDR2 FQGTGA. Written as DNA, the CDR3 is TGTGCCAGCAGGCACAGATACAGGGGGCGGACTGAAGCTTTCTTT. Translated: CASRHRYRGRTEAFF.

This clone appeared a few times. The V call is TRBV4-1, the J call TRBJ2-2; D unresolved. There are 15 residues in the CDR3. V was cut by 2 bases and J by 5 bases, with 12 bases left in between. Germline assignment: CDR1 MGHRA and CDR2 YSYEKL. CDR3 sequence reads: CASSQPWAETGELFF. Here the CDR3 DNA reads TGCGCCAGCAGCCAACCCTGGGCGGAGACCGGGGAGCTGTTTTTT.

J is TRBJ1-4 and V is TRBV5-4, with 9 bases fitting TRBD1. The CDR3 spans 18 residues. The J segment lost 0 bases and the V segment lost 3 bases, leaving 9 bases of the junction unmatched. In germline, CDR1 is SGHNT, CDR2 YYREEE (reference sequence). DNA for the CDR3: TGTGCCAGCAGCTCAACAGGGGGCGCCCATGCAACTAATGAAAAACTGTTTTTT. Protein sequence: CASSSTGGAHATNEKLFF.

The V call is TRBV6-1, the J call TRBJ2-7, with 12 bases fitting TRBD2. Germline values: CDR1 MNHNS, CDR2 SASEGT. The CDR3 is made up of 15 amino acids. Unmatched junction bases numbered 5, after V lost 3 bases and J lost 5 bases. CDR3 in DNA: TGTGCCAGCAGTGACCGACTAGCGGGAGTCGACGAGCAGTACTTC. This translates into CASSDRLAGVDEQYF.

CDR3 sequence (DNA): TGCAGTGCTAGTCAGATAGGACGGGCCCAGTTCTTC. Protein sequence: CSASQIGRAQFF. The chain recombines TRBV20-1 with TRBJ2-1; D is undetermined. The CDR3 runs 12 residues. Germline V gives CDR1 DFQATT, CDR2 SNEGSKA (reference sequence). V lost 3 bases and J lost 13, with 16 bases in between.

As for this clone: In the same sample, other DNA sequences code for this CDR3. The chain couples TRBV10-3 to TRBJ1-2, with unresolved D. The CDR3 is made up of 14 amino acids. The V gene lost 3 bases and the J gene lost 2 bases, with 10 bases spanning the gap. Germline V lookup: CDR1 ENHRY, CDR2 SYGVKD. CDR3 sequence: CAISDGGLNYGYTF. CDR3 sequence (DNA): TGTGCCATCAGTGACGGCGGCTTAAACTATGGCTACACCTTC.

The chain links TRBV19 to TRBJ2-1, with TRBD1 as a possible D gene (5 bases). Germline V lookup: CDR1 LNHDA, CDR2 SQIVND (reference sequence). This CDR3 spans 13 amino acids. The germline V and J ends were trimmed by 1 base and 6 bases, with 7 bases remaining between them. The CDR3 reads CASSIGGPNEQFF. The CDR3 coding sequence is TGTGCCAGTAGTATAGGGGGCCCCAATGAGCAGTTCTTC.

The CDR3 sequence is CASKGTSGNEKLFF. In DNA, the CDR3 is TGTGCCAGTAAGGGGACCTCGGGTAATGAAAAACTGTTTTTT. This chain joins TRBV19 and TRBJ1-4, with D tentatively TRBD1 (5 bases). The CDR3 sequence is 14 residues long. V was clipped by 7 bases and J by 4 bases, with 13 bases between them. Germline CDR1 reads LNHDA; CDR2 reads SQIVND (reference sequence).

This clone has only one observation. The chain carries TRBV18 and TRBJ2-7; D is unclear. Trimming shortened V by 3 bases and J by 5 bases, and 8 bases separated the two germline ends. Germline V gene data show CDR1 as KGHSH and CDR2 as LQKENI. This CDR3 has 12 amino acids. In nucleotides, the CDR3 is TGTGCCAGCTCACCGGGCATTGACGAGCAGTACTTC. Translated, it gives CASSPGIDEQYF.

The chain couples TRBV5-1 to TRBJ2-3, with D hard to call. There are 14 residues in the CDR3. CDR1 is SGHRS and CDR2 is YFSETQ in the germline V gene. V lost 1 base to trimming and J lost 2 bases, with 8 bases between them. The CDR3 DNA sequence: TGCGCCAGCAGCTTGCCCGAGAACACAGATACGCAGTATTTT. Translated: CASSLPENTDTQYF.

This chain's CDR3 is CASTLGGNTQYF. The CDR3 nucleotides read TGTGCCAGCACGCTAGGAGGGAATACGCAGTATTTT. This sequence joins TRBV6-5 and TRBJ2-3; weak D call: TRBD2 (6 bases). V was clipped by 7 bases and J by 7 bases, with 12 bases between them. This CDR3 spans 12 amino acids. Germline V lookup: CDR1 MNHEY, CDR2 SVGAGI.

The chain recombines TRBV5-1 with TRBJ2-1; maybe TRBD2 (5 bases). CDR1 and CDR2 from the germline V gene are SGHRS and YFSETQ. CDR3 length: 12 residues. Trimming removed 4 bases at V and 6 bases at J, with 8 bases between. CDR3 residues: CASSRELNEQFF. The CDR3 coding sequence is TGCGCCAGCAGCCGGGAACTCAATGAGCAGTTCTTC.

The rearrangement uses TRBV4-2 and TRBJ2-1; TRBD2 is a possible D gene (5 bases). The germline V gene has CDR1 LGHNA and CDR2 YNFKEQ. The V gene lost 0 bases and the J gene lost 5 bases, with 8 bases spanning the gap. CDR3 length: 14 residues. The chain's CDR3 is CASSQDKRDNEQFF. The DNA of the CDR3 is TGTGCCAGCAGCCAAGATAAGAGGGACAATGAGCAGTTCTTC.